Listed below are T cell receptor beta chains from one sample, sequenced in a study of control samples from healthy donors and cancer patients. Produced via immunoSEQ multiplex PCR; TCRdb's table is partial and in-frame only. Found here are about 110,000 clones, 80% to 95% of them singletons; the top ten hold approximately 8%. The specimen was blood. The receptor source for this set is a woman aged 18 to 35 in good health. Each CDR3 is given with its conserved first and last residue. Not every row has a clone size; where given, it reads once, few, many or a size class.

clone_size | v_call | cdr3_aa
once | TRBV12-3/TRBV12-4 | CASSLSRGGGYTF
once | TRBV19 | CASSINLDIQETQYF
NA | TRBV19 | CASSMRVSGANVLTF
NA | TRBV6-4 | CASSDGGREYNEQFF
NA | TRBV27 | CASSRTPASGLAGSYEQYF
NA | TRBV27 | CASSLYSSGGGNPLYTEAFF
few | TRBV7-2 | CASSLDGGLGRVTGELFF
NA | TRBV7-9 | CASSLAQYGYTF
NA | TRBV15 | CATSLGGGGRAFF
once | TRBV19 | CASRGQGFNEQFF
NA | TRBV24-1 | CATSDLGSPPGANVLTF
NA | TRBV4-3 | CASSQVHGTSNEQFF
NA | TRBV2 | CASSAQGGTGNTIYF
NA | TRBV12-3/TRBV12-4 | CASRVSPPRQAFF
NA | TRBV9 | CASSVGRGEPMNTEAFF
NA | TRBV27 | CASSHSAGFPYEQYF
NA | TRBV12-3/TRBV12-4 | CASSFGGGAFF
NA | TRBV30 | CAWSVRGTYTGELFF
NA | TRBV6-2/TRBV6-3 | CASSYGRATRSPLHF
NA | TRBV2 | CASSERGGETQYF
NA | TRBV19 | CASRTTSGGVETQYF
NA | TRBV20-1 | CSASLLAEQFF